Here is one T cell receptor (beta chain) with its context. Antigen: not known. The length of the CDR3 is 14 residues. The V gene end was trimmed by 5 bases and the J gene end by 5 bases; junction bases not matched to a gene: 7. CDR1 and CDR2 (germline): SGHTA, FQGTGA. These data come from a study of T cell responses to AZD1222 COVID-19 vaccine. Study outcomes and limitations: Baseline testing showed seropositivity in only a handful of AZD1222 recipients.

Using immunoSEQ multiplex PCR, the repertoire was profiled, and TCRdb retains in-frame clones only, with some absent. The table lists under 95,000 clones, 90% of them singletons. The starting material was peripheral blood, obtained on day 0 of AZD1222 vaccination. The gene calls are TRBV7-3 and TRBJ2-7, with 9 positions matching TRBD1. The sequence was collected from an adult in good health. CDR3 in DNA: TGTGCCAGCAGCACCGGCACAGGGGGCCACGAGCAGTACTTC. This sequence encodes CASSTGTGGHEQYF.